This is a list of T cell receptor beta chains from one sample in a study of CD8+ T cells in alopecia areata. Some clones are missing from TCRdb's copy, which holds only in-frame ones; the method was immunoSEQ multiplex PCR. The sample lists fewer than 200,000 clones, 59% occurring once. The sequences come from CD4+ T cells sorted from blood, collected at week 0. These TCRs come from a human donor with alopecia areata. CDR3s include the opening cysteine and the closing phenylalanine or tryptophan. A D gene is named only where the DNA matches it firmly. Rows may omit the clone size; those that give it use once, few, many or a size class.

>15|TRBJ2-5|.|.|TRBV15
CATSRVGGQGETQYF
TGTGCCACCAGCAGAGTCGGCGGGCAGGGAGAGACCCAGTACTTC
>16|TRBJ2-7|.|TRBD2|TRBV13
CASRQAGTSISYEQYF
TGTGCCAGCAGGCAAGCCGGGACTAGCATCTCCTACGAGCAGTACTTC
>11|TRBJ1-2|few|.|TRBV29-1
CSVLQGDGYTF
TGCAGCGTTTTACAGGGAGATGGCTACACCTTC
>12|TRBJ2-5|few|.|TRBV6-5
CASRVAQETQYF
TGTGCCAGCAGGGTAGCCCAGGAGACCCAGTACTTC
>11|TRBJ2-7|.|.|TRBV30
CAWGRNYEQYF
TGTGCCTGGGGGAGGAACTACGAGCAGTACTTC
>15|TRBJ1-1|.|.|TRBV7-9
CASSLALGANTEAFF
TGTGCCAGCAGCTTAGCGTTAGGGGCGAACACTGAAGCTTTCTTT
>13|TRBJ1-1|.|.|TRBV29-1
CSVFPGLHTEAFF
TGCAGCGTCTTCCCAGGGTTGCACACTGAAGCTTTCTTT
>14|TRBJ2-1|.|TRBD1|TRBV29-1
CSVVYRGRRDEQFF
TGCAGCGTTGTATACAGGGGGAGGAGGGATGAGCAGTTCTTC
>13|TRBJ1-1|.|.|TRBV9
CASSVLKNTEAFF
TGTGCCAGCAGCGTATTGAAGAACACTGAAGCTTTCTTT
>14|TRBJ2-5|.|.|TRBV19
CASSMGDASETQYF
TGTGCCAGTAGTATGGGGGACGCATCGGAGACCCAGTACTTC
>16|TRBJ2-7|few|TRBD1|TRBV25-1
CASSAQTGTASYEQYF
TGTGCCAGCAGTGCTCAAACCGGGACAGCTTCCTACGAGCAGTACTTC
>15|TRBJ2-1|.|.|TRBV29-1
CSAEGYGGSYNEQFF
TGCAGCGCAGAGGGGTACGGGGGCAGTTACAATGAGCAGTTCTTC
>12|TRBJ2-5|few|.|TRBV30
CAWRGLAETQYF
TGTGCCTGGAGGGGGCTAGCGGAGACCCAGTACTTC
>16|TRBJ1-4|few|.|TRBV21-1
CASSPHRPWANEKLFF
TGTGCCAGCAGCCCCCACAGGCCTTGGGCTAATGAAAAACTGTTTTTT
>14|TRBJ2-4|few|.|TRBV30
CAWSLSTTQNIQYF
TGTGCCTGGAGTCTGTCGACTACCCAAAACATTCAGTACTTC
>15|TRBJ2-1|.|.|TRBV7-9
CASRSGGIPLNEQFF
TGTGCCAGCAGATCAGGCGGGATTCCCCTCAATGAGCAGTTCTTC